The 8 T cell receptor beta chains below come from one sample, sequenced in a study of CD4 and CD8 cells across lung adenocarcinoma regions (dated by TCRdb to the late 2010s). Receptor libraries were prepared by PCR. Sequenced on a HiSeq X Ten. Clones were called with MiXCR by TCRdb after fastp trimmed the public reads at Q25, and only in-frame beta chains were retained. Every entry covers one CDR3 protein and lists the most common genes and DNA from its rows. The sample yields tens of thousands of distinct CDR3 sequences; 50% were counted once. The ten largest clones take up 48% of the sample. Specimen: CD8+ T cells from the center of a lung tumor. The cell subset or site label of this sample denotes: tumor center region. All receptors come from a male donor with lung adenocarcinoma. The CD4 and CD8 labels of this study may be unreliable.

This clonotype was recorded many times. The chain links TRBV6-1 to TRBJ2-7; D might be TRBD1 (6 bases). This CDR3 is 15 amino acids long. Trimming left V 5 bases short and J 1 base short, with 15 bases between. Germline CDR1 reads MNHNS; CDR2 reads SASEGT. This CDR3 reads CASSRGHGPSYEQYF. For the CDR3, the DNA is TGTGCCAGCAGTCGGGGACACGGGCCATCCTACGAGCAGTACTTC.

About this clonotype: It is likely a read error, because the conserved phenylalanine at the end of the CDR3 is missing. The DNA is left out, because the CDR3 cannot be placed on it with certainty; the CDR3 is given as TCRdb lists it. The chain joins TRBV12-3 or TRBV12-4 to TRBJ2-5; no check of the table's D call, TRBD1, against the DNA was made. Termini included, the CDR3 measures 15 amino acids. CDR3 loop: CASRSWTGGRETWFS.

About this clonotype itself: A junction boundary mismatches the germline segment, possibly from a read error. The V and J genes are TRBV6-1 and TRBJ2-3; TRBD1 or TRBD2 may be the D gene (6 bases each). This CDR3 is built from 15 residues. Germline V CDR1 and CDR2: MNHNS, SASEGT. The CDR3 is CGGGGGGVDTETQYF. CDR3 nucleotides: TGTGGCGGCGGAGGAGGGGGAGTAGACACAGAGACGCAGTATTTC.

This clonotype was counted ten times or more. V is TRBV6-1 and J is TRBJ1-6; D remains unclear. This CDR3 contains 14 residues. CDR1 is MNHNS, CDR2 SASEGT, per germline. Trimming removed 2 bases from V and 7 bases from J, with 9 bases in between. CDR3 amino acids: CASSEWRRNSPLHF. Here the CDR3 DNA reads TGTGCCAGCAGTGAATGGCGGCGAAATTCACCCCTCCACTTT.

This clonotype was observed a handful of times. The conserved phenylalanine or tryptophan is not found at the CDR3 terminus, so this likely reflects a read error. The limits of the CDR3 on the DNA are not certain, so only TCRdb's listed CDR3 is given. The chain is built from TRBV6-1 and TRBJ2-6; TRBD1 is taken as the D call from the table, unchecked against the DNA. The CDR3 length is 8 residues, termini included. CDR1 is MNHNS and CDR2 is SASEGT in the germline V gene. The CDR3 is CASSPGDL.

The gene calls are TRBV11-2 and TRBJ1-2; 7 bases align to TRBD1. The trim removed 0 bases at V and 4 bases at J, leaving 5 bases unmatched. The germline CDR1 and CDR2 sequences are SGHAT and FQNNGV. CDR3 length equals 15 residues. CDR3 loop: CASSLDPGQLYGYTF. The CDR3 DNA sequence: TGTGCCAGCAGCTTAGATCCGGGACAGCTCTATGGCTACACCTTC.

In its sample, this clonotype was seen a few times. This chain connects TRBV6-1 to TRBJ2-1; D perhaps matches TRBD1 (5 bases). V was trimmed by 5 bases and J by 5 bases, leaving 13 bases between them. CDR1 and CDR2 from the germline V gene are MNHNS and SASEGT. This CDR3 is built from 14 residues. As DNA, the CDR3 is TGTGCCAGCAGTAGCCTCCCAGGGAACAATGAGCAGTTCTTC. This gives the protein CASSSLPGNNEQFF.

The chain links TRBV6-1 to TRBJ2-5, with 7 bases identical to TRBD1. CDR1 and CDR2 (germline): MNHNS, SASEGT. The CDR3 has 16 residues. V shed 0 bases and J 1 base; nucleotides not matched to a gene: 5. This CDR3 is CASSEAQTGSQETQYF. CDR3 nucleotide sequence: TGTGCCAGCAGTGAAGCCCAGACAGGGAGCCAAGAGACCCAGTACTTC.